A single sample is the source of the 22 T cell receptor beta chains below, sequenced in a study of blood T cell repertoires in COVID-19. Sequencing was performed with immunoSEQ multiplex PCR; in TCRdb, only in-frame clones are kept and a portion is missing. The data hold approximately 220,000 clones, with 75% to 90% observed a single time. The sequenced sample was PBMCs or T cells enriched from blood (not recorded which). The receptor set was obtained from a woman between 40 and 50 years old with acute COVID-19.

A few counts support this clone. The V gene is TRBV12-3 or TRBV12-4, the J gene TRBJ1-2; D gene unclear. The CDR3 loop spans 13 amino acids. The V and J ends lost 5 bases and 5 bases respectively, with 12 bases between them. The CDR3 reads CASSAGEAYGYTF. The CDR3 bases are TGTGCCAGCAGTGCCGGGGAGGCGTATGGCTACACCTTC.

The gene calls are TRBV4-3 and TRBJ2-1, with 11 bases aligning to TRBD2. CDR1 is LGHNA and CDR2 is YSLEER in the germline V gene. Unmatched junction bases numbered 6, after V lost 1 base and J lost 1 base. This CDR3 has 18 amino acids. CDR3 sequence: CASSQVVAGGLSYNEQFF. For the CDR3, the DNA is TGCGCCAGCAGCCAAGTCGTAGCGGGGGGGCTTTCCTACAATGAGCAGTTCTTC.

The chain uses TRBV2 and TRBJ1-1; D not resolved. The germline V gene encodes CDR1 SNHLY and CDR2 FYNNEI. The CDR3 is 12 amino acids. V shed 7 bases and J shed 1 base, with 7 bases lying between them. The CDR3 spells CASKGGNTEAFF. The CDR3 nucleotides read TGTGCCAGCAAAGGCGGGAACACTGAAGCTTTCTTT.

V usage is TRBV5-1 and J usage is TRBJ2-1, with 7 bases aligning to TRBD1. V gave up 4 bases and J gave up 9 bases; unmatched junction bases: 7. CDR3 length: 13 residues. The germline V gene encodes CDR1 SGHRS and CDR2 YFSETQ. The CDR3 spells CASSRTSGGEQFF. The CDR3 bases are TGCGCCAGCAGCAGGACGTCAGGGGGTGAGCAGTTCTTC.

The rearrangement uses TRBV24-1 and TRBJ2-3; 7 nucleotides line up with TRBD1. The CDR3 consists of 14 residues. Germline V gene data show CDR1 as KGHDR and CDR2 as SFDVKD. J gave up 6 bases and V 2 bases, and 4 bases lay outside the gene matches. CDR3 protein: CATSDWDSLDTQYF. CDR3 in DNA: TGTGCCACCAGTGATTGGGACAGTCTGGATACGCAGTATTTT.

This clone has just a few counts. The chain couples TRBV12-3 or TRBV12-4 to TRBJ2-1; TRBD2 is a possible D gene (6 bases). CDR3 length equals 13 residues. Trimming took off 6 bases at V and 6 bases at J, with 12 bases between the two ends. CDR3 sequence reads: CASRSGTLNEQFF. CDR3 DNA sequence: TGTGCCAGCAGGTCCGGGACTCTCAATGAGCAGTTCTTC.

V usage is TRBV6-2 or TRBV6-3 and J usage is TRBJ2-7; 7 bases fit TRBD1. Unmatched junction bases numbered 5, after V lost 2 bases and J lost 1 base. Germline V gene lookup returns CDR1 MNHEY and CDR2 SVGEGT. The CDR3 loop spans 15 amino acids. CDR3 DNA: TGTGCCAGCAGTTACCCCGGGACAGAGTCCTACGAGCAGTACTTC. Translating it yields CASSYPGTESYEQYF.

The chain has TRBV5-5 and TRBJ1-2; D is ambiguous. Germline loops: CDR1 SGHKS, CDR2 YYEKEE (reference sequence). Trimming shortened V by 3 bases and J by 2 bases, and 17 bases separated the two germline ends. The CDR3 is 16 residues long. Written as DNA, the CDR3 is TGTGCCAGCAGCTCTGGGCTTGGGAGCTTAAACTATGGCTACACCTTC. Its protein is CASSSGLGSLNYGYTF.

This chain connects TRBV5-6 to TRBJ2-5; TRBD2 is a possible D gene (6 bases). Germline CDR1 SGHDT, CDR2 YYEEEE. This CDR3 has 14 amino acids. V dropped 4 bases and J dropped 9 bases, with 19 bases sitting between them. The CDR3 sequence is CASSPRDFQGAQYF. For the CDR3, the DNA is TGTGCCAGCAGCCCACGGGACTTCCAAGGGGCCCAGTACTTC.

The chain recombines TRBV7-9 with TRBJ1-1; 11 nucleotides align to TRBD1. The CDR3 has 15 amino acids. Germline V lookup: CDR1 SEHNR, CDR2 FQNEAQ (reference sequence). Trimming removed 4 bases from V and 6 bases from J; junction bases left unmatched: 7. The CDR3 here is CASSSEDRGRAEAFF. CDR3 DNA: TGTGCCAGCAGCTCAGAGGACAGGGGGCGGGCTGAAGCTTTCTTT.

V is TRBV3-1 (or the pseudogene TRBV3-2) and J is TRBJ1-6; D might be TRBD1 (6 bases). The V end was cut by 5 bases, the J end by 9 bases, with 17 bases between. The CDR3 runs 15 residues. In germline, CDR1 is LGHDT, CDR2 YNNKEL (reference sequence). CDR3 protein: CASSGTGYECSPLHF. CDR3 nucleotides: TGTGCCAGCAGCGGCACAGGGTATGAGTGTTCACCCCTCCACTTT.

This chain joins TRBV21-1 and TRBJ1-1. TRBV21-1 is reported as a pseudogene. CDR3 length: 16 residues. As DNA, the CDR3 is TGTGCCAGCAGCCCCCTGGTCCAGCGAGGGCTCACTGAAGCTTTCTTT. Translated, it gives CASSPLVQRGLTEAFF.

This rearrangement joins TRBV19 to TRBJ1-1; 7 bases are a match to TRBD1. Germline CDR1 LNHDA, CDR2 SQIVND (reference sequence). The CDR3 spans 16 residues. The V segment lost 5 bases and the J segment 4 bases; nucleotides outside the gene matches: 13. CDR3 DNA: TGTGCCAGTAGTCCTAACCCAGGGGGAGGAGGCACTGAAGCTTTCTTT. Encoded protein: CASSPNPGGGGTEAFF.

Comments on this clone: A junction boundary mismatches the germline segment, possibly from a read error. The V call is TRBV7-7, the J call TRBJ2-2; 7 nucleotides match TRBD2. Germline-derived CDR1 and CDR2 are SSHAT and FNYEAQ (reference sequence). The CDR3 runs 15 residues. The CDR3, as DNA: TGTGCTAGCAGCTTCGGGGGGATAAACACCGGGGAGCTGTTTTTT. Its translation: CASSFGGINTGELFF.

This chain connects TRBV19 to TRBJ1-2; possible D gene TRBD1, 5 bases. There are 15 residues in the CDR3. With 7 bases removed from V and 6 bases from J, the gap between germline ends came to 21 bases. The germline gives CDR1 LNHDA, CDR2 SQIVND (reference sequence). The CDR3 reads CASTAGWDLENGYTF. The CDR3 bases are TGTGCCAGTACAGCAGGGTGGGATTTGGAAAATGGCTACACCTTC.

The CDR3 here is CASTPEGGWRPGTGELFF. The CDR3 DNA is TGCGCCAGCACCCCTGAGGGGGGGTGGCGGCCGGGCACCGGGGAGCTGTTTTTT. The chain combines TRBV5-1 with TRBJ2-2; a weak D match, TRBD2 (7 bases). This CDR3 has 18 residues. From germline, CDR1 is SGHRS and CDR2 YFSETQ. V was shortened by 6 bases and J by 4 bases, with 25 bases between the two germline ends.

In this sample, this clone turned up a few times. V usage is TRBV9 and J usage is TRBJ1-2; D might be TRBD1 (5 bases). Germline V gene lookup returns CDR1 SGDLS and CDR2 YYNGEE. The CDR3 covers 13 residues. Trimming removed 3 bases from V and 14 bases from J, with 20 bases in between. CDR3 residues: CASSGLRDLGLTF. The DNA of the CDR3 is TGTGCCAGCAGCGGACTCCGGGACTTAGGCCTTACCTTC. The full variable domain, rest sourced from reference TRBV9 and TRBJ1-2, is DSGVTQTPKHLITATGQRVTLRCSPRSGDLSVYWYQQSLDQGLQFLIQYYNGEERAKGNILERFSAQQFPDLHSELNLSSLELGDSALYFCASSGLRDLGLTFGSGTRLTVV.

V and J are TRBV6-6 and TRBJ2-7; possible D gene TRBD1, 6 bases. Germline CDR1 and CDR2: MNHNY and SVGAGI (reference sequence). V shed 6 bases and J shed 2 bases, with 14 bases lying between them. The CDR3 is 14 residues long. The chain's CDR3 is CASRPGDIPYEQYV. For the CDR3, the DNA is TGTGCCAGCAGACCCGGGGACATCCCCTACGAGCAGTACGTC.

This chain connects TRBV3-1 (or the pseudogene TRBV3-2) to TRBJ1-2; D is possibly TRBD1 (6 bases). This CDR3 comprises 13 residues. V was trimmed by 3 bases and J by 5 bases, leaving 10 bases between them. Germline CDR1 LGHDT, CDR2 YNNKEL (reference sequence). As DNA, the CDR3 is TGTGCCAGCAGCCAGGACAGCTGGTATGGCTACACCTTC. Encoded protein: CASSQDSWYGYTF.

This clone was counted a few times. V usage is TRBV18 and J usage is TRBJ1-2; 9 bases fit TRBD1. With V trimmed by 2 bases and J by 8 bases, 9 bases remained unmatched. Germline V CDR1 and CDR2: KGHSH, LQKENI. The CDR3 spans 15 residues. CDR3 DNA sequence: TGTGCCAGCTCACCATACGACAGGGGGGTTGAAGGCTACACCTTC. Amino acids: CASSPYDRGVEGYTF. Supplemented by reference TRBV18 and TRBJ1-2, the full variable domain reads NAGVMQNPRHLVRRRGQEARLRCSPMKGHSHVYWYRQLPEEGLKFMVYLQKENIIDESGMPKERFSAEFPKEGPSILRIQQVVRGDSAAYFCASSPYDRGVEGYTFGSGTRLTVV.

This clone was observed a handful of times. CDR3 sequence reads: CASSSLGRGDSEQFF. CDR3 DNA sequence: TGTGCCAGCAGCTCCCTGGGGCGGGGGGACAGTGAGCAGTTCTTC. The V gene is TRBV7-3, the J gene TRBJ2-1, with D perhaps TRBD2 (8 bases). CDR1 is SGHTA and CDR2 is FQGTGA in the germline V gene. The CDR3 is 15 amino acids. V lost 4 bases to trimming and J lost 9 bases, with 19 bases between them. The full variable domain, with the rest looked up from reference TRBV7-3 and TRBJ2-1, is GAGVSQTPSNKVTEKGKYVELRCDPISGHTALYWYRQSLGQGPEFLIYFQGTGAADDSGLPNDRFFAVRPEGSVSTLKIQRTERGDSAVYLCASSSLGRGDSEQFFGPGTRLTVL.

The CDR3 loop reads CASSLSGTGAGTEAFF. The CDR3 nucleotides are TGTGCCAGCAGCCTTTCCGGGACAGGGGCAGGGACTGAAGCTTTCTTT. This sequence joins TRBV14 and TRBJ1-1; 10 bases are shared with TRBD1. V dropped 4 bases and J dropped 5; count of bases not matched to a gene: 10. The CDR3 runs to 16 residues. Germline CDR1 is SGHDN and CDR2 is FVKESK.